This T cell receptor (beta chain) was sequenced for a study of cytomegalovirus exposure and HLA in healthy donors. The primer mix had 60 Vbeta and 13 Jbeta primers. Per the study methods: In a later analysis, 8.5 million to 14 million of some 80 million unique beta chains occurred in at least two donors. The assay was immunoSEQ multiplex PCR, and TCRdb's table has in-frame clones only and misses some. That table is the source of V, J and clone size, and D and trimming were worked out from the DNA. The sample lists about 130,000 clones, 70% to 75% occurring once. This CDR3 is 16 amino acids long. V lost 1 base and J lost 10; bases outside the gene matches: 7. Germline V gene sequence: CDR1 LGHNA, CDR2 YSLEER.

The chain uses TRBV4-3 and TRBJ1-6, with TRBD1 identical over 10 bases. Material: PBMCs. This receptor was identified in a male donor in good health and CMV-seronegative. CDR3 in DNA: TGCGCCAGCAGCCAAGGAGGGACAGGGGCGAGGTCACCCCTCCACTTT. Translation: CASSQGGTGARSPLHF.